The rows below give T cell receptor beta chains drawn from one sample of a study of T cell responses to AZD1222 COVID-19 vaccine. Clones were read by immunoSEQ multiplex PCR, and TCRdb kept only the in-frame ones, dropping some. In the table there are 150,000 to 200,000 clones, about 90% of which are singletons. The sample was peripheral blood, taken 28 days after the second AZD1222 dose. The receptors stem from an adult who received the AZD1222 COVID-19 vaccine. CDR3s include the opening cysteine and the closing phenylalanine or tryptophan. Fields, in order: V gene, J gene, clone size, D gene, CDR3 protein, CDR3 DNA. A D gene is named only where the DNA matches it firmly. Not all rows give a size; the values are once, few, many and, for expanded clones, a class.

TRBV28	TRBJ2-2	NA	TRBD2	CASGTSGFNTGELFF	TGTGCCAGCGGGACTAGCGGGTTTAACACCGGGGAGCTGTTTTTT
TRBV3-1/TRBV3-2	TRBJ2-1	NA	TRBD2	CASSQGPGLAGIYEQFF	TGTGCCAGCAGCCAAGGTCCCGGACTAGCGGGAATCTATGAGCAGTTCTTC
TRBV11-2	TRBJ2-1	NA	NA	CASSLLSLNEQFF	TGTGCCAGCAGCCTTCTCTCGCTGAATGAGCAGTTCTTC
TRBV5-1	TRBJ1-2	NA	NA	CASSLAYGPSGYGYTF	TGCGCCAGCAGCTTGGCCTACGGACCTAGCGGCTATGGCTACACCTTC
TRBV7-9	TRBJ1-6	NA	NA	CASSSIVSPLHF	TGTGCCAGCAGCTCCATTGTTTCACCCCTCCACTTT
TRBV11-3	TRBJ2-1	NA	TRBD2	CASSPITSGEQFF	TGTGCCAGCAGCCCTATTACTAGCGGTGAGCAGTTCTTC
TRBV6-5	TRBJ2-3	NA	NA	CASLGGDTQYF	TGTGCCAGCCTGGGGGGAGATACGCAGTATTTT
TRBV5-6	TRBJ2-4	NA	TRBD1	CASSHRTGGAKNIQYF	TGTGCCAGCAGCCATAGGACAGGGGGGGCCAAAAACATTCAGTACTTC
TRBV6-5	TRBJ2-1	NA	TRBD1	CATLDGQGAADEQFF	TGTGCCACCTTAGATGGGCAGGGGGCGGCCGATGAGCAGTTCTTC
TRBV6-5	TRBJ1-2	NA	NA	CASSPAPGSVYGYTF	TGTGCCAGCAGTCCCGCTCCAGGGTCTGTCTATGGCTACACCTTC
TRBV30	TRBJ2-1	NA	NA	CASWEALGYNEQFF	TGTGCCTCCTGGGAGGCGTTAGGGTACAATGAGCAGTTCTTC
TRBV6-6	TRBJ2-5	once	TRBD1	CASRPSTTGETQYF	TGTGCCAGCAGACCGTCAACGACAGGGGAGACCCAGTACTTC
TRBV4-2	TRBJ2-5	NA	NA	CASSQDRTVQETQYF	TGTGCCAGCAGCCAAGATAGGACCGTCCAAGAGACCCAGTACTTC
TRBV11-2	TRBJ1-2	NA	TRBD1	CASSLERQGGGYTF	TGTGCCAGCAGCTTAGAACGACAGGGCGGGGGCTACACCTTC
TRBV4-3	TRBJ2-1	NA	NA	CASSPAVATESYNEQFF	TGCGCCAGCAGCCCGGCGGTCGCGACGGAGTCCTACAATGAGCAGTTCTTC
TRBV5-4	TRBJ2-6	once	NA	CASTVSGANVLTF	TGTGCCAGCACTGTCTCTGGGGCCAACGTCCTGACTTTC
TRBV7-2	TRBJ2-7	NA	NA	CASSFSLGSSYEQYF	TGTGCCAGCAGCTTCTCCTTGGGAAGCTCCTACGAGCAGTACTTC
TRBV10-2	TRBJ1-4	NA	NA	CASRRPNEKLFF	TGCGCCAGTAGAAGACCTAATGAAAAACTGTTTTTT
TRBV5-1	TRBJ1-1	NA	NA	CASSFGQGENTEAFF	TGCGCCAGCAGCTTCGGGCAGGGAGAGAACACTGAAGCTTTCTTT
TRBV18	TRBJ2-2	NA	TRBD2	CASSPLSGGMNTGELFF	TGTGCCAGCTCACCGCTTAGCGGGGGGATGAACACCGGGGAGCTGTTTTTT
TRBV6-5	TRBJ1-2	once	NA	CASSYSDRGNGYTF	TGTGCCAGCAGTTACTCGGATAGGGGGAATGGCTACACCTTC
TRBV28	TRBJ1-1	few	NA	CASSFRPMMNTEAFF	TGTGCCAGCAGTTTCCGTCCGATGATGAACACTGAAGCTTTCTTT
TRBV7-2	TRBJ2-2	NA	TRBD1	CASSSQQGAQTSGELFF	TGTGCCAGCAGCTCCCAGCAGGGGGCGCAAACGTCCGGGGAGCTGTTTTTT
TRBV19	TRBJ2-7	NA	TRBD1	CASSFFDRAHEQYF	TGTGCCAGTAGTTTCTTTGACAGGGCCCACGAGCAGTACTTC
TRBV4-2	TRBJ1-5	NA	NA	CASSQGINQPQHF	TGTGCCAGCAGCCAAGGGATCAATCAGCCCCAGCATTTT